The next 18 T cell receptor beta chains were all read from a single sample in a study of CD8 T cell repertoires and HIV-1 epitope variants. Their antigen targets remain unknown. Sequencing was performed with immunoSEQ multiplex PCR; in TCRdb, only in-frame clones are kept and a portion is missing. Of about 5,600 clones in the sample, about three fifths are singletons; the top ten hold approximately 41%. The sample was cultured CD8+ T cells derived from PBMCs. These receptors came from a male donor with HIV.

The chain couples TRBV19 to TRBJ1-1; D may be TRBD1 (5 bases). The germline CDR1 and CDR2 sequences are LNHDA and SQIVND (reference sequence). CDR3 length: 13 amino acids. The V end lost 2 bases, the J end lost 6 bases, and 10 bases lay between the germline ends. The CDR3 region is CASSITGDSEAFF. The CDR3 nucleotides read TGTGCCAGTAGTATAACCGGGGACTCTGAAGCTTTCTTT.

The chain has TRBV5-1 and TRBJ2-1, with 14 bases matching TRBD2. J lost 9 bases, V lost 4 bases, and 15 bases had no gene match. Germline V gives CDR1 SGHRS, CDR2 YFSETQ. The CDR3 has 18 amino acids. The CDR3 DNA reads as TGCGCCAGCAGCCTGAATCCCGGGACTAGCGGGAGTAGTGGTGAGCAGTTCTTC. It translates to CASSLNPGTSGSSGEQFF.

This clone was seen a few times. The rearrangement uses TRBV10-3 and TRBJ1-6, with D tentatively TRBD1 (6 bases). Germline V CDR1 and CDR2: ENHRY, SYGVKD. With 2 bases removed from V and 5 bases from J, the gap between germline ends came to 22 bases. CDR3 size: 19 residues. The CDR3 loop reads CAISESSVVRGRDNSPLHF. CDR3 sequence (DNA): TGTGCCATCAGTGAGAGTTCCGTAGTCAGGGGTAGGGATAATTCACCCCTCCACTTT.

The rearrangement joins TRBV19 to TRBJ2-5, with 11 bases that match TRBD2. After removal of 4 bases from V and 4 bases from J, the junction contained 8 bases not matched to a gene. The CDR3 runs to 16 residues. From germline, CDR1 is LNHDA and CDR2 SQIVND (reference sequence). The CDR3 region is CASSTAASGRTETQYF. The CDR3 region has the DNA TGTGCCAGTAGTACAGCTGCTAGCGGGAGGACAGAGACCCAGTACTTC.

The genes are TRBV5-4 and TRBJ2-2, with unresolved D. Germline-derived CDR1 and CDR2 are SGHNT and YYREEE (reference sequence). The V gene lost 0 bases and the J gene lost 4 bases, with 4 bases spanning the gap. The CDR3 extends over 13 amino acids. The CDR3 here is CASSLAVTGELFF. CDR3 coding DNA: TGTGCCAGCAGCTTGGCCGTCACCGGGGAGCTGTTTTTT. The full variable domain, its missing parts supplied by reference TRBV5-4 and TRBJ2-2, is ETGVTQSPTHLIKTRGQQVTLRCSSQSGHNTVSWYQQALGQGPQFIFQYYREEENGRGNFPPRFSGLQFPNYSSELNVNALELDDSALYLCASSLAVTGELFFGEGSRLTVL.

V is TRBV6-6 and J is TRBJ2-1; D perhaps matches TRBD1 (5 bases). The CDR3 runs 13 residues. The ends were cut back, 0 bases at V and 5 bases at J, with 5 bases in the middle. Germline V CDR1 and CDR2: MNHNY, SVGAGI (reference sequence). The CDR3 nucleotides read TGTGCCAGCAGTTACTCCAGGGACAATGAGCAGTTCTTC. Translated, it gives CASSYSRDNEQFF.

The gene calls are TRBV5-5 and TRBJ2-3; D call uncertain. The ends were cut back, 0 bases at V and 1 base at J, with 6 bases in the middle. From germline, CDR1 is SGHKS and CDR2 YYEKEE (reference sequence). The CDR3 is made up of 14 amino acids. Written as DNA, the CDR3 is TGTGCCAGCAGCTTGGCTGGCGGCACAGATACGCAGTATTTT. Translating it yields CASSLAGGTDTQYF. The whole variable domain, remainder taken from reference TRBV5-5 and TRBJ2-3, is DAGVTQSPTHLIKTRGQQVTLRCSPISGHKSVSWYQQVLGQGPQFIFQYYEKEERGRGNFPDRFSARQFPNYSSELNVNALLLGDSALYLCASSLAGGTDTQYFGPGTRLTVL.

The chain recombines TRBV7-2 with TRBJ2-4, with 7 bases matching TRBD1. This CDR3 contains 15 residues. CDR1 SGHTA and CDR2 FQGNSA come from the germline V gene. The V gene end was trimmed by 5 bases and the J gene end by 6 bases; junction bases not matched to a gene: 10. In DNA form, the CDR3 reads TGTGCCAGCAGCCAAATTACAGGGGCCGGAAACATTCAGTACTTC. This encodes CASSQITGAGNIQYF.

The gene calls are TRBV28 and TRBJ2-3; 9 nucleotides match TRBD2. CDR3 size: 17 residues. V was clipped by 4 bases and J by 2 bases; unmatched bases: 10. The germline gives CDR1 MDHEN, CDR2 SYDVKM. CDR3 in amino acids: CASSSRGLAIYTDTQYF. CDR3 DNA: TGTGCCAGCAGTTCCCGAGGACTAGCGATTTACACAGATACGCAGTATTTT.

In DNA form, the CDR3 reads TGTGCCAGTAGTGACGTGGGGCAGGGGCTCAACGAGCAGTACTTC. It yields the protein CASSDVGQGLNEQYF. The V call is TRBV19, the J call TRBJ2-7, with a weak D call TRBD1 (6 bases). This CDR3 is 15 amino acids long. V was cut by 5 bases and J by 5 bases, with 19 bases left in between. From germline, CDR1 is LNHDA and CDR2 SQIVND (reference sequence). The full variable domain, with the rest looked up from reference TRBV19 and TRBJ2-7, is DGGITQSPKYLFRKEGQNVTLSCEQNLNHDAMYWYRQDPGQGLRLIYYSQIVNDFQKGDIAEGYSVSREKKESFPLTVTSAQKNPTAFYLCASSDVGQGLNEQYFGPGTRLTVT.

This clone has more than one count but fewer than ten. This chain connects TRBV11-1 to TRBJ2-1; the match to TRBD2 covers 14 bases. The germline V gene encodes CDR1 SGHAT and CDR2 FQDESV (reference sequence). V lost 3 bases, J lost 7 bases, and 2 bases stayed unmatched. This CDR3 spans 15 amino acids. The CDR3 DNA reads as TGTGCCAGCAGCTTTGGGACTAGCGGGAGTAATGAGCAGTTCTTC. Translating it yields CASSFGTSGSNEQFF.

The V call is TRBV6-5, the J call TRBJ2-1, with 7 nucleotides matching TRBD2. Losses at the gene ends were 2 bases for V and 7 bases for J; bases not matched to a gene: 11. The CDR3 runs 16 residues. Per the germline V gene, CDR1 is MNHEY and CDR2 is SVGAGI. The CDR3 protein is CASSYTPSGAKNEQFF. CDR3 sequence (DNA): TGTGCCAGCAGTTACACCCCGAGCGGGGCTAAGAATGAGCAGTTCTTC.

This clone was seen only a few times. J is TRBJ1-1 and V is TRBV11-3; D gene ambiguous. Trimming removed 1 base from V and 1 base from J, with 4 bases in between. The CDR3 has 13 amino acids. Germline CDR1 is SGHNT and CDR2 is YENEEA. The CDR3 region has the DNA TGTGCCAGCAGCTTAGGTGGGAACACTGAAGCTTTCTTT. It codes for CASSLGGNTEAFF.

The chain uses TRBV27 and TRBJ2-7; 7 bases are shared with TRBD1. Germline assignment: CDR1 MNHEY and CDR2 SMNVEV (reference sequence). The CDR3 has 13 residues. The ends lost 6 bases at V and 2 bases at J; junction bases unmatched: 4. In DNA, the CDR3 is TGTGCCAGCAGCCCAGGGACAGCCTACGAGCAGTACTTC. Protein product: CASSPGTAYEQYF.

This sequence joins TRBV7-9 and TRBJ1-2, with D tentatively TRBD1 (6 bases). The germline V and J ends were trimmed by 8 bases and 1 base, with 17 bases remaining between them. Germline V gene data show CDR1 as SEHNR and CDR2 as FQNEAQ (reference sequence). This CDR3 comprises 15 residues. The CDR3 is CASETGPTDNYGYTF. The DNA for the CDR3 is TGTGCCAGCGAGACAGGCCCTACCGATAACTATGGCTACACCTTC.

The rearrangement uses TRBV7-8 and TRBJ2-7; 9 nucleotides align to TRBD1. The germline V gene encodes CDR1 SGHVS and CDR2 FQNEAQ. The CDR3 sequence is 16 residues long. V lost 0 bases, J lost 5 bases, and 8 bases stayed unmatched. The CDR3 reads CASSLAGTGGSDEQYF. CDR3 DNA: TGTGCCAGCAGCTTAGCCGGCACAGGGGGCAGCGACGAGCAGTACTTC.

The chain uses TRBV5-6 and TRBJ2-7; possible D gene TRBD1, 5 bases. The CDR3 consists of 15 residues. Germline V gene data show CDR1 as SGHDT and CDR2 as YYEEEE. V shed 4 bases and J shed 0 bases, with 14 bases lying between them. This chain's CDR3 is CASSQTGASSYEQYF. CDR3 nucleotides: TGTGCCAGCAGCCAAACTGGGGCCAGCTCCTACGAGCAGTACTTC.

A few counts support this clone. The J gene is TRBJ1-5, the V gene TRBV5-8; D perhaps matches TRBD1 (6 bases). The germline CDR1 and CDR2 sequences are SGHTS and YDEGEE. This CDR3 contains 15 residues. Trimming removed 1 base from V and 5 bases from J, with 13 bases in between. For the CDR3, the DNA is TGTGCCAGCAGCTTGCTACAGGGCTTTGATCAGCCCCAGCATTTT. Translated: CASSLLQGFDQPQHF.